This T cell receptor (beta chain) was found in a study of beta chain features in type 1 diabetes. Study-level findings and limits: Insertion counts at VDJ junctions were lower in type 1 diabetes patients, who also showed more deletions there. All four CD4+ subsets of Type 1 diabetes patients contained TCRB CDR3s that were moderately but significantly shorter. Resolution of whether HLA type affects TCRB rearrangement was not achieved here.

Every bit of the isolated RNA underwent reverse transcription, so sequencing read expressed TCRB transcripts. The study sequenced naive, central memory and regulatory T cell samples to an average of roughly 3.4 million reads. TCRdb's table, derived via immunoSEQ multiplex PCR, lists solely in-frame clones and lacks some. The data contain around 250,000 clones, 13% to 15% of them singletons. This clone was counted only a few times. As yet, its antigen is unknown. Per the germline V gene, CDR1 is LNHDA and CDR2 is SQIVND (reference sequence). The V and J ends lost 6 bases and 4 bases respectively, with 14 bases between them. The length of the CDR3 is 14 residues.

The sequence was obtained from a woman between 40 and 55 years old in good health. The chain couples TRBV19 to TRBJ2-3, with D unresolved. Sequencing used naive CD4+ T cells from blood. CDR3 DNA: TGTGCCAGTAGCCTCTACGAATCATCAGATACGCAGTATTTT. Translated: CASSLYESSDTQYF.